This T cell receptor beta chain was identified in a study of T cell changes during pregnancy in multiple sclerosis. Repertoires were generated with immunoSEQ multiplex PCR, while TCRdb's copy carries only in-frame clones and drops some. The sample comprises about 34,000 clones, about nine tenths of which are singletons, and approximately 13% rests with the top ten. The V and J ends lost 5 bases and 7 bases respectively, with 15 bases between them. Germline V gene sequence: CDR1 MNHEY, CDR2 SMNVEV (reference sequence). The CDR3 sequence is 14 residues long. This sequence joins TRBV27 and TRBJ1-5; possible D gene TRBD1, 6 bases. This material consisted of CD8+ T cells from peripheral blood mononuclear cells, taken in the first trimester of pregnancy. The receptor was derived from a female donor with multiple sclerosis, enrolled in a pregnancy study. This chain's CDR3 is CASSPPGARQPQHF. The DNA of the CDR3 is TGTGCCAGCAGTCCCCCAGGGGCTCGGCAGCCCCAGCATTTT.